This TCR beta chain was sequenced in a study of blood T cells in healthy people across ages (dated by TCRdb to 2013 to 2016). Describing the broader study: In model experiments, template switching captured about one uniquely barcoded TCR beta cDNA molecule for every two T cells. For two donors (one aged 18 to 30 and one aged 80 or older), the study analyzed two additional independent replicas of 1 million unique cDNA reads from the same blood draw. Donors of different ages were randomly distributed across sequencing lanes to avoid experimental bias. To track age-related changes in TCR beta repertoire diversity, the study relied on deep sequencing normalized with unique cDNA molecular identifiers. The donors were divided into four age groups: young (average 16 years), middle-aged (about 39), aged (roughly 60) and long-lived (roughly 86). What the study reported, not specific to this receptor: Estimates of total diversity based on one million sequenced T cells were regarded as lower bounds and as underestimates. As age increased, observed TCR beta diversity per million T cells dropped in a roughly linear way, and a significant reduction was already evident by age 40. Conclusive comparison of naive and antigen-experienced compartments was prevented by the profiling of bulk unsorted PBMCs. The percentage of naive T cells measured by flow cytometry correlated strongly with observed TCR beta diversity. Because the CMV infection status of the donors was unknown, age-related changes in expanded clonotypes may potentially have been confounded. Compared with the aged group, more naive CD4+ T cells, fewer expanded clones and increased TCR diversity were shown by the long-lived group, suggesting age selection.

The 39 donors, aged roughly 6 to 90 years, were systemically healthy Caucasian individuals from Russia. Ten milliliters of peripheral blood were drawn from each donor into EDTA-treated Vacutainer tubes. Ficoll-Paque density-gradient centrifugation was used to isolate PBMCs, with at least 6.5 million per sample. Total RNA, at least 5.5 micrograms per sample, was extracted from PBMCs with Trizol reagent. Naive CD45RAhigh/CD27high T cell percentages were measured by flow cytometry on a PBMC aliquot from every donor. Trimming takes 2 bases from V and 7 bases from J, and the germline ends sit 5 bases apart. CDR1 and CDR2 are read off the germline V gene as SGHAT and FQNNGV. CDR3 length: 12 amino acids, cysteine to phenylalanine. Kept here is only the CDR3 DNA, which spans 36 bases and is read in frame from base 1. On this clonotype itself: This receptor's antigen is unknown. Base qualities are not provided; no much larger clone lies one nucleotide away.

Libraries came from 5' RACE. The reads were generated on an Illumina HiSeq 2500. A second about 7 to 12 cycle PCR used a sample-barcoded 5' primer and a J-beta primer mix. Each TCR beta cDNA molecule received a unique molecular identifier from a template-switch 5' adaptor carrying 12 random nucleotides. At least 2.5 million CDR3-containing paired-end reads were obtained from each sample. The Mint cDNA synthesis kit, primed by a TRBC-specific oligonucleotide, was used to synthesize first-strand cDNA from all RNA. Following uracil-DNA glycosylase treatment, a first 18-cycle PCR with universal primers M1SS and BC2_uni_R was performed on all cDNA. The paper's processing steps were these. Normalization of each sample was performed by random selection of 1 million high-quality reads, each carrying a distinct molecular identifier. Instead of being binned into consensus sequences, reads that shared molecular identifiers were thrown out. MiTCR, run with a Q25 quality threshold and the strictest error-elimination algorithm, handled CDR3 identification, clonotype clustering and error correction. Lower-bound total TCR beta diversity was estimated with a nonparametric unseen species model using Euler transformation. In-frame beta chains were kept once TCRdb had trimmed the public reads at Q25 with fastp and called clones with MiXCR. Rows merge per CDR3 protein into single entries with the most common DNA and genes. TCRdb, not the authors, supplied the V and J calls. In all, the sample holds 1.5 million to 2 million distinct CDR3 sequences, and around 50% of those were seen once. The leading ten clones occupy over 2% of the sample.

The chain is encoded by TRBV11-2 joined to TRBJ2-2, with no confident D gene call. The sequenced material came from blood. The receptor was isolated from a woman between 35 and 50 years old in good health. The bases are TGTGCCAGCAGCTTAAGGGTCGGGGAGCTGTTTTTT. It specifies CASSLRVGELFF.